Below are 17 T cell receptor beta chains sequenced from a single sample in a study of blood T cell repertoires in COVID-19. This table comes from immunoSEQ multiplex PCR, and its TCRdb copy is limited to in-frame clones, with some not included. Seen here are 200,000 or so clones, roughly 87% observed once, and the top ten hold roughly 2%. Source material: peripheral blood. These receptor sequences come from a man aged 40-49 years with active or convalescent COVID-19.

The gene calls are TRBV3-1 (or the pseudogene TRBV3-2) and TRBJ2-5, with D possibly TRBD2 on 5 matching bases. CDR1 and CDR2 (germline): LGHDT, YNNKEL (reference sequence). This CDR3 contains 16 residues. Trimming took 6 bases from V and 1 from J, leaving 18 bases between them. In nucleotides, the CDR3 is TGTGCCAGCAGTTTAAAAGCGGTGGGTGCCCAAGAGACCCAGTACTTC. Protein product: CASSLKAVGAQETQYF.

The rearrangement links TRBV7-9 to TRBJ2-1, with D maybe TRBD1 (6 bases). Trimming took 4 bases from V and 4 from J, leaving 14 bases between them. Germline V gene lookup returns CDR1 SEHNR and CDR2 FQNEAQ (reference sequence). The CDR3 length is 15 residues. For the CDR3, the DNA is TGTGCCAGCAGCTCCCGAGGGGGTCCGTACAATGAGCAGTTCTTC. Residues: CASSSRGGPYNEQFF.

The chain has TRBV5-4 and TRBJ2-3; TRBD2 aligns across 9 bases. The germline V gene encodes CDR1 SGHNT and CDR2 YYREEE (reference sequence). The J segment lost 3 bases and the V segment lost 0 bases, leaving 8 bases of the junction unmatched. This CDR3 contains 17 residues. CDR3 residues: CASSLGRGLASTDTQYF. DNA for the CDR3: TGTGCCAGCAGCTTGGGGCGCGGACTAGCGTCAACAGATACGCAGTATTTT. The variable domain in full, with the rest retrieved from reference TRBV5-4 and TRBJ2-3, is ETGVTQSPTHLIKTRGQQVTLRCSSQSGHNTVSWYQQALGQGPQFIFQYYREEENGRGNFPPRFSGLQFPNYSSELNVNALELDDSALYLCASSLGRGLASTDTQYFGPGTRLTVL.

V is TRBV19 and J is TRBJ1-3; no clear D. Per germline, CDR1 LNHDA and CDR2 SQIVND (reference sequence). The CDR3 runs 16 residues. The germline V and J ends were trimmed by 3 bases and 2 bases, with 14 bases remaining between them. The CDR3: CASSIGGRGAGNTIYF. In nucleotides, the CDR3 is TGTGCCAGTAGTATCGGAGGGCGGGGTGCTGGAAACACCATATATTTT.

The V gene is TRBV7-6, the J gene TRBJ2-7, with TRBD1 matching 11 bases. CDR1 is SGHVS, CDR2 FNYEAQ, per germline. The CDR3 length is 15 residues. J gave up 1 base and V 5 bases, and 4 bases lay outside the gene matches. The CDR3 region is CASSPGTGGSYEQYF. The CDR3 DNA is TGTGCCAGCAGCCCGGGGACAGGGGGGTCCTACGAGCAGTACTTC.

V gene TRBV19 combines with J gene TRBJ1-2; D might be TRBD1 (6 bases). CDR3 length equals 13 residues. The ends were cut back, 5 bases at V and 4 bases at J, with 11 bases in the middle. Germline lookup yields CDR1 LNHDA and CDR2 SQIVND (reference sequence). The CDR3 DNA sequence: TGTGCCAGTAGTGAACAGGGTATCTATGGCTACACCTTC. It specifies CASSEQGIYGYTF.

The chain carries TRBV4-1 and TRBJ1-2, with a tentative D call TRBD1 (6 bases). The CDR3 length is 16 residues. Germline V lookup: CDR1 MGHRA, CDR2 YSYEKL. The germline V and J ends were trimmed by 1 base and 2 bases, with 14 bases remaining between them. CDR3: CASSQGGGRGNYGYTF. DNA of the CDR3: TGCGCCAGCAGCCAAGGGGGGGGCAGGGGAAACTATGGCTACACCTTC.

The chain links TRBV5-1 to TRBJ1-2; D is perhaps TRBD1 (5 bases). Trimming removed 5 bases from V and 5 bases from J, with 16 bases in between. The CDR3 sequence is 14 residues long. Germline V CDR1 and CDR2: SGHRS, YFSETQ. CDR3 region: CASRMGRKGYGYTF. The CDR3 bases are TGCGCCAGCAGAATGGGCAGGAAGGGGTATGGCTACACCTTC.

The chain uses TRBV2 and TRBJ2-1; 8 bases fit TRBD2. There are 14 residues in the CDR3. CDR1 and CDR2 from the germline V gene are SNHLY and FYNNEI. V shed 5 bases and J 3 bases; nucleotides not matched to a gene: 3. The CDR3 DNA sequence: TGTGCCAGCAGTCCTAGCGGGTTCTACAATGAGCAGTTCTTC. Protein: CASSPSGFYNEQFF.

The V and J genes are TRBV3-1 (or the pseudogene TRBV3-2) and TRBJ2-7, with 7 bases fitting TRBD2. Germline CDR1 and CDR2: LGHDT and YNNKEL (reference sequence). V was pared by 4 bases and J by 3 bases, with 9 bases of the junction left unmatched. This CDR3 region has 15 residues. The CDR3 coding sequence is TGTGCCAGCAGCCCCCTAGTGGGGGGGTTCTACGAGCAGTACTTC. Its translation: CASSPLVGGFYEQYF.

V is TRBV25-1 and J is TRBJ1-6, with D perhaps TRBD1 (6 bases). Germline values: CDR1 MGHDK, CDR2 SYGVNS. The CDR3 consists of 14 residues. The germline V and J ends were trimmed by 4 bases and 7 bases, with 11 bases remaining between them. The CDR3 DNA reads TGTGCCAGCAGTGCTCCAGGGGTCAATTCACCCCTCCACTTT. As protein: CASSAPGVNSPLHF. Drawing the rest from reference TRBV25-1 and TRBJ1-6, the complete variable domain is EADIYQTPRYLVIGTGKKITLECSQTMGHDKMYWYQQDPGMELHLIHYSYGVNSTEKGDLSSESTVSRIRTEHFPLTLESARPSHTSQYLCASSAPGVNSPLHFGNGTRLTVT.

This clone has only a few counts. The CDR3 DNA sequence: TGCGCCAGCAGCCTAGCGGCGACCCAAGAGACCCAGTACTTC. It is translated as CASSLAATQETQYF. The rearrangement joins TRBV5-1 to TRBJ2-5; 7 bases are a match to TRBD2. CDR1 is SGHRS and CDR2 is YFSETQ in the germline V gene. J lost 1 base, V lost 4 bases, and 4 bases had no gene match. This CDR3 contains 14 residues.

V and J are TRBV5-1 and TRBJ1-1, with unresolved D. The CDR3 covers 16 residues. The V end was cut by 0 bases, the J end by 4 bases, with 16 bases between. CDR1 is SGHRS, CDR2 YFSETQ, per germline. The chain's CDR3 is CASSLVGGSVSTEAFF. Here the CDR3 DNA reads TGCGCCAGCAGCTTGGTGGGAGGGAGCGTGAGCACTGAAGCTTTCTTT.

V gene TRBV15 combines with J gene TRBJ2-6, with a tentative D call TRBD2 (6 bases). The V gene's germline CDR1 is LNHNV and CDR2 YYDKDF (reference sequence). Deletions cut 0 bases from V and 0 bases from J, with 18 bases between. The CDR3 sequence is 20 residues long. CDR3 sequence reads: CATSRDPLSRGFSGANVLTF. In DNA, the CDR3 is TGTGCCACCAGCAGAGATCCTCTCAGTCGGGGGTTCTCTGGGGCCAACGTCCTGACTTTC.

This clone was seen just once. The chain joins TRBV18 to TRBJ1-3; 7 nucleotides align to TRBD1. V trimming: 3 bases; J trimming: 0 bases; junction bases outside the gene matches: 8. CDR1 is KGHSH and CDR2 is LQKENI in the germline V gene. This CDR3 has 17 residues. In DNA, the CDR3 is TGTGCCAGCTCACCGACCCGGGACAGCTTCTCTGGAAACACCATATATTTT. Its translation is CASSPTRDSFSGNTIYF.

The CDR3 loop is CASSFNVGRETQYF. The CDR3 nucleotides read TGTGCCAGCAGCTTTAATGTGGGGCGGGAGACCCAGTACTTC. This chain connects TRBV11-2 to TRBJ2-5; TRBD1 is a possible D gene (5 bases). V lost 3 bases and J lost 5, with 13 bases in between. This CDR3 region has 14 residues. Germline V lookup: CDR1 SGHAT, CDR2 FQNNGV. Looking up the rest from reference TRBV11-2 and TRBJ2-5 gives the full variable domain: EAGVAQSPRYKIIEKRQSVAFWCNPISGHATLYWYQQILGQGPKLLIQFQNNGVVDDSQLPKDRFSAERLKGVDSTLKIQPAKLEDSAVYLCASSFNVGRETQYFGPGTRLLVL.

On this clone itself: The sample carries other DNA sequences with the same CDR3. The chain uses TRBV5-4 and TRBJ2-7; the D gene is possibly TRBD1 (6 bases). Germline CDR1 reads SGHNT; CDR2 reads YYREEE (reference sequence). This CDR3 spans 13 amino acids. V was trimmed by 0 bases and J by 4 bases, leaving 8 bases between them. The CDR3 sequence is CASSLGTGYEQYF. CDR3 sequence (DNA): TGTGCCAGCAGCTTGGGTACAGGGTACGAGCAGTACTTC. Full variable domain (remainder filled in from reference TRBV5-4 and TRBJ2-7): ETGVTQSPTHLIKTRGQQVTLRCSSQSGHNTVSWYQQALGQGPQFIFQYYREEENGRGNFPPRFSGLQFPNYSSELNVNALELDDSALYLCASSLGTGYEQYFGPGTRLTVT.